These 4 T cell receptor beta chains originate from one sample sequenced in a study of T cells in Graves' hyperthyroidism and ophthalmopathy. RNA transcripts served as the template for amplifying TCR beta CDR3 regions. An initial round of RT-PCR targeting the TCR CDR3 relied on the HTBI primer set. TCRdb used MiXCR to reprocess the multiplex PCR reads, holding one entry per CDR3 protein. The sample has around 350,000 distinct CDR3 sequences; 20% to 30% are singletons. The sequenced sample was blood. All receptors come from a man aged 50 to 59 with Graves' hyperthyroidism.

The rearrangement joins TRBV19 to TRBJ2-7, with D maybe TRBD2 (5 bases). CDR3 length equals 12 residues. Trimming removed 3 bases from V and 4 bases from J, with 7 bases in between. Germline V CDR1 and CDR2: LNHDA, SQIVND (reference sequence). CDR3 nucleotides: TGTGCCAGTAGTATCGAGGGATACGAGCAGTACTTC. This sequence encodes CASSIEGYEQYF. Combining the CDR3 with reference TRBV19 and TRBJ2-7 gives the whole variable domain DGGITQSPKYLFRKEGQNVTLSCEQNLNHDAMYWYRQDPGQGLRLIYYSQIVNDFQKGDIAEGYSVSREKKESFPLTVTSAQKNPTAFYLCASSIEGYEQYFGPGTRLTVT.

This clonotype was found many times. The J gene is TRBJ2-3, the V gene TRBV7-9; D is unclear. V dropped 5 bases and J dropped 4 bases, with 16 bases sitting between them. Germline loops: CDR1 SEHNR, CDR2 FQNEAQ (reference sequence). This CDR3 region has 15 residues. The CDR3 DNA is TGTGCCAGCAGCCCCACCTTGGCGTTCGCAGATACGCAGTATTTT. Protein: CASSPTLAFADTQYF.

This clonotype appeared a few times. The chain employs TRBV3-1 and TRBJ2-7; D is perhaps TRBD2 (6 bases). Looked up from germline, CDR1 is LGHDT and CDR2 is YNNKEL (reference sequence). This CDR3 has 14 residues. Trimming took off 0 bases at V and 5 bases at J, with 11 bases between the two ends. The CDR3 sequence is CASSQDIGEDEQYF. CDR3 bases: TGTGCCAGCAGCCAAGATATAGGGGAGGACGAGCAGTACTTC.

V and J are TRBV20-1 and TRBJ2-7; 10 bases align to TRBD1. The germline CDR1 and CDR2 sequences are DFQATT and SNEGSKA (reference sequence). This CDR3 region has 13 residues. With 5 bases clipped from V and 4 bases from J, the junction kept 5 bases outside the gene matches. The CDR3 DNA sequence: TGCAGTGCTGAGACAGGGGGCACATACGAGCAGTACTTC. It specifies CSAETGGTYEQYF.